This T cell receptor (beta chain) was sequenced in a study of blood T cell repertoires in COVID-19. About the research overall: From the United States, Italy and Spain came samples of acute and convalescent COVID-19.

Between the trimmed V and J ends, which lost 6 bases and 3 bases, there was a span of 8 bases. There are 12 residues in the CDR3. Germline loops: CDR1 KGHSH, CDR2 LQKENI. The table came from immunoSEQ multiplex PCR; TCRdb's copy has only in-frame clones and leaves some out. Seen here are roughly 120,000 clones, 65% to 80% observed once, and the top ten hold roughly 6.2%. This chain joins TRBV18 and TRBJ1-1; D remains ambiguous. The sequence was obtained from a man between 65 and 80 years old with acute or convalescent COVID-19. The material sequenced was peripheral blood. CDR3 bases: TGTGCCAGCTCCTTGGAGGACACTGAAGCTTTCTTT. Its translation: CASSLEDTEAFF.